This T cell receptor (beta chain) emerged from a study of neoadjuvant nivolumab and ipilimumab in lung cancer. Points from the study as a whole: TCR sequencing covered a small number of samples.

The CDR3 contains 17 residues. As concerns this clone: What it recognizes is unknown.

Method: immunoSEQ multiplex PCR; TCRdb's copy keeps in-frame clones and lacks some. The sample holds over 45,000 clones, 75% to 90% seen once. The sequence was collected from an adult with non-small cell lung cancer. Some clones in this sample may be carry-over from other donors' samples. The chain has TRBV12-1 and TRBJ2-1; TRBD2, the table's D call, lacks a check against the DNA. TRBV12-1 is designated a pseudogene. The starting material was blood, obtained before neoadjuvant nivolumab, alone or with ipilimumab. In DNA form, the CDR3 reads TGTGCCAGCAGCCACTTTGTCCTAGCGGGGATCTACAATGAGCAGTTCTTC. Translation gives CASSHFVLAGIYNEQFF.